This T cell receptor beta chain was identified during a study of blood T cell repertoires in COVID-19. Across the whole study: The samples span acute and convalescent COVID-19 from the United States, Italy and Spain. The cDNA or gDNA used as material had been derived from T cells, B-cell-depleted T cells, or PBMCs.

CDR1 is MDHEN, CDR2 SYDVKM, per germline. The CDR3 totals 12 residues. V shed 3 bases and J shed 8 bases, with 10 bases lying between them. As handled by the study authors: Using reference gene primer amplification, nucleated cell counts were estimated. Data came from immunoSEQ multiplex PCR; TCRdb stores just in-frame clones and leaves some out. V and J calls and clone size are copied from that table; D and trimming were computed from the DNA. The data hold 90,000 to 110,000 clones, with 81% observed a single time. Sequencing input: peripheral blood. The receptor was isolated from a woman in her 70s with acute or convalescent COVID-19. V usage is TRBV28 and J usage is TRBJ1-2; D gene ambiguous. The CDR3 nucleotides are TGTGCCAGCAGTTTCTACCAACAGGGCTACACCTTC. This codes for CASSFYQQGYTF.